This T cell receptor beta chain was identified in a study of blood T cells in healthy people across ages. Regarding the study as a whole: Expanded clonotype changes were possibly confounded by unknown donor CMV status.

Primed by a sample-barcoded 5' primer and a J-beta primer mix, a second PCR proceeded for 7 to 11 cycles. MiXCR was run by TCRdb on the 5' RACE reads, yielding one entry per CDR3 protein. The repertoire has more than 550,000 distinct CDR3 sequences, about a fifth of them found once; the top ten carry roughly 22%. As regards this clonotype: Its target is unknown.

Material: blood. The clonotype originates from a man in his 70s in good health.

This CDR3 reads CASGRGSAKNIQYF. As DNA, the CDR3 is TGTGCCAGCGGGAGGGGGTCAGCCAAAAACATTCAGTACTTC. V usage is TRBV6-2 or TRBV6-3 and J usage is TRBJ2-4, with D possibly matching TRBD2 (7 bases). The CDR3 has 14 residues. Trimming stripped 8 bases from V and 0 bases from J, with 11 bases between. From germline, CDR1 is MNHEY and CDR2 SVGEGT.